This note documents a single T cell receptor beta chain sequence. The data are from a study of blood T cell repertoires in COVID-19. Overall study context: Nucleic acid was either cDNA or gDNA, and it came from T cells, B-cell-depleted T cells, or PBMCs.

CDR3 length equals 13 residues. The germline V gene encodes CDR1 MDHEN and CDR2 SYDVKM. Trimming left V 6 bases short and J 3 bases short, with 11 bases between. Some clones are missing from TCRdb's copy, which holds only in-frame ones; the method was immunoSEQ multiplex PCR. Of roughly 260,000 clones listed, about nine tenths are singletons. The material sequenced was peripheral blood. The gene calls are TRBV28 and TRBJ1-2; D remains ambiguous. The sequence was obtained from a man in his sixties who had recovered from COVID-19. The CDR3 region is CASRRRGYYGYTF. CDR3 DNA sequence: TGTGCCAGCAGGCGGCGCGGATACTATGGCTACACCTTC.